Listed here is a single T cell receptor (beta chain). This sample was included in a study of blood T cell repertoires in COVID-19. Study as a whole: The United States, Italy and Spain provided the acute and convalescent COVID-19 samples. PBMCs, B-cell-depleted T cells, or T cells provided the cDNA or gDNA that made up the material.

Germline CDR1 and CDR2: SEHNR and FQNEAQ (reference sequence). Trimming removed 6 bases at V and 5 bases at J, with 20 bases between. The CDR3 is 16 residues long. Under the authors' procedure: Quantification of nucleated cells was approximated via reference gene primer amplification. Data came from immunoSEQ multiplex PCR; TCRdb stores just in-frame clones and leaves some out. D and trimming were read from the DNA, whereas the V and J calls and clone size are those reported in that table. Of 180,000 or so clones detected, around 79% appear once; the ten largest clones hold 13%. This clonotype originated in a man in his fifties who had recovered from COVID-19. Sample: peripheral blood. This rearrangement joins TRBV7-9 to TRBJ2-1, with D uncertain. DNA for the CDR3: TGTGCCAGCAGACTCTTGGTATGGCGGCATAACAATGAGCAGTTCTTC. Translation gives CASRLLVWRHNNEQFF. Combining the CDR3 with reference TRBV7-9 and TRBJ2-1 gives the whole variable domain DTGVSQNPRHKITKRGQNVTFRCDPISEHNRLYWYRQTLGQGPEFLTYFQNEAQLEKSRLLSDRFSAERPKGSFSTLEIQRTEQGDSAMYLCASRLLVWRHNNEQFFGPGTRLTVL.